The TCR beta chain described here comes from a study of cytomegalovirus exposure and HLA in healthy donors. Study-wide results and limits: For presence/absence analyses, sequencing depth was assumed to be roughly uniform across donors. High specificity and sensitivity for cytomegalovirus status were reported for the classifier.

Amplification used 60 Vbeta primers and 13 Jbeta primers. Method: immunoSEQ multiplex PCR; TCRdb's copy keeps in-frame clones and lacks some. This table has some 110,000 clones, around 70% appearing once. For this clone: What it recognizes is unknown.

This cohort consisted of healthy bone marrow donors. This sequence was found in a man aged 25 to 45 in good health and CMV-seropositive. Sequenced sample: PBMCs.

Here the CDR3 reads CASSYLRGDRARFGYGYTF. The CDR3 DNA is TGTGCCAGCAGCTATCTACGTGGGGACAGGGCCCGCTTCGGCTATGGCTACACCTTC. The chain has TRBV11-2 and TRBJ1-2; TRBD1 matches 9 bases. CDR3 length: 19 residues. V trimming: 4 bases; J trimming: 4 bases; junction bases outside the gene matches: 19. CDR1 is SGHAT and CDR2 is FQNNGV in the germline V gene.